Below are 2 T cell receptor beta chains sequenced from a single sample in a study of blood T cell repertoires in COVID-19. Method: immunoSEQ multiplex PCR; TCRdb's copy keeps in-frame clones and lacks some. This table holds under 300,000 clones, around nine tenths found once. The specimen sequenced was PBMCs or T cells enriched from blood (not recorded which). All receptors come from a woman between 50 and 59 years old who had recovered from COVID-19.

This chain uses TRBV28 with TRBJ1-2, with D maybe TRBD1 (6 bases). Germline V lookup: CDR1 MDHEN, CDR2 SYDVKM. V lost 7 bases to trimming and J lost 4 bases, with 10 bases between them. This CDR3 region has 12 residues. The CDR3 region is CASTGTLYGYTF. CDR3 sequence (DNA): TGTGCCAGCACCGGGACACTCTATGGCTACACCTTC.

This rearrangement joins TRBV4-1 to TRBJ2-1; 11 nucleotides match TRBD2. J was trimmed by 4 bases and V by 8 bases; bases with no gene match: 4. This CDR3 has 14 residues. CDR1 is MGHRA and CDR2 is YSYEKL in the germline V gene. The CDR3 sequence is CASVRTSGYNEQFF. The CDR3 nucleotides are TGCGCCAGCGTCCGGACTAGCGGGTACAATGAGCAGTTCTTC.